Listed below are T cell receptor beta chains from one sample, sequenced in a study of cytomegalovirus exposure and HLA in healthy donors. This table comes from immunoSEQ multiplex PCR, and its TCRdb copy is limited to in-frame clones, with some not included. The table lists roughly 56,000 clones, roughly 90% of them singletons. The sequenced material came from PBMCs. These receptors all come from a woman in her 30s in good health and CMV-seronegative. Each CDR3 is given with its conserved first and last residue.

J: TRBJ2-2
V: TRBV7-6
CDR3: CASTMGLANTGELFF

J: TRBJ2-1
V: TRBV2
CDR3: CASSTQGLDHNEQFF

J: TRBJ1-1
V: TRBV16
CDR3: CASSPRTGENTEAFF

J: TRBJ2-1
V: TRBV7-3
CDR3: CASSPLGAGGNEQFF

J: TRBJ1-2
V: TRBV28
CDR3: CASSPKFQGSGGYTF

J: TRBJ2-3
V: TRBV6-1
CDR3: CASKTGGAGGDTQYF

J: TRBJ2-7
V: TRBV5-5
CDR3: CASSLKLGSSYEQYF

J: TRBJ2-7
V: TRBV19
CDR3: CASSIEVTSSYEQYF

J: TRBJ2-1
V: TRBV18
CDR3: CASSPSGRAYNEQFF

J: TRBJ1-4
V: TRBV5-1
CDR3: CASSLNSGATNEKLFF

J: TRBJ1-2
V: TRBV19
CDR3: CASRRQGDYTF

J: TRBJ1-1
V: TRBV4-3
CDR3: CASSQVEYKTMNTEAFF

J: TRBJ2-3
V: TRBV11-2
CDR3: CASSFGGLYRDTQYF

J: TRBJ2-1
V: TRBV7-3
CDR3: CASSLQPPPGNEQFF

J: TRBJ1-5
V: TRBV6-1
CDR3: CASSGKGLPQHF

J: TRBJ1-1
V: TRBV30
CDR3: CAGNRGEGTEAFF

J: TRBJ2-3
V: TRBV28
CDR3: CASSLWGQGTDTQYF